The next 11 T cell receptor beta chains were all read from a single sample in a study of shared clonotypes between healthy human individuals. TCRdb keeps only in-frame clones here, not all; method: immunoSEQ multiplex PCR. The profile covers roughly 2.2 million clones, with approximately 93% appearing a single time and roughly 0.36% taken by the ten largest. Sequencing was done on a sample of naive CD4+ T cells from PBMCs. Noted subset: CD45RA+ positively selected. These TCRs come from a man younger than 30 in good health. Some clones in this sample may be carry-over from other donors' samples.

V and J are TRBV28 and TRBJ2-2, with D possibly TRBD1 on 6 matching bases. CDR3 length: 17 residues. Per germline, CDR1 MDHEN and CDR2 SYDVKM. V shed 6 bases and J shed 2 bases, with 19 bases lying between them. The CDR3 is CASRDFPGHSNTGELFF. CDR3 in DNA: TGTGCCAGCAGAGACTTCCCGGGACACTCAAACACCGGGGAGCTGTTTTTT. The full variable domain, rest sourced from reference TRBV28 and TRBJ2-2, is DVKVTQSSRYLVKRTGEKVFLECVQDMDHENMFWYRQDPGLGLRLIYFSYDVKMKEKGDIPEGYSVSREKKERFSLILESASTNQTSMYLCASRDFPGHSNTGELFFGEGSRLTVL.

V gene TRBV7-9 combines with J gene TRBJ2-5; D unresolved. This CDR3 is 15 amino acids long. Germline V gene data show CDR1 as SEHNR and CDR2 as FQNEAQ (reference sequence). V gave up 5 bases and J gave up 4 bases, with 17 bases separating them. The CDR3 coding sequence is TGTGCCAGCAGCCGTGGACCGAGCCTGGGAGAGACCCAGTACTTC. It encodes CASSRGPSLGETQYF.

Remarks on this clone: Other nucleotide sequences in the sample specify the same CDR3. The rearrangement uses TRBV5-1 and TRBJ2-1, with D perhaps TRBD1 or TRBD2 (5 bases each). The CDR3 runs 13 residues. V was cut by 0 bases and J by 8 bases, with 9 bases left in between. Germline values: CDR1 SGHRS, CDR2 YFSETQ. Here the CDR3 DNA reads TGCGCCAGCAGCTTGGCGGGGCGGTATGAGCAGTTCTTC. This gives the protein CASSLAGRYEQFF. Together with reference TRBV5-1 and TRBJ2-1, the CDR3 gives the full variable domain: KAGVTQTPRYLIKTRGQQVTLSCSPISGHRSVSWYQQTPGQGLQFLFEYFSETQRNKGNFPGRFSGRQFSNSRSEMNVSTLELGDSALYLCASSLAGRYEQFFGPGTRLTVL.

The chain recombines TRBV28 with TRBJ1-5; D unclear. The CDR3 extends over 15 amino acids. Looked up from germline, CDR1 is MDHEN and CDR2 is SYDVKM. V gave up 4 bases and J gave up 7 bases, with 17 bases separating them. The CDR3 is CASSSQGLKGQPQHF. The CDR3 bases are TGTGCCAGCAGTTCGCAAGGGTTGAAGGGCCAGCCCCAGCATTTT.

The chain combines TRBV5-1 with TRBJ2-5; D gene uncertain. The V gene lost 4 bases and the J gene lost 5 bases, with 15 bases spanning the gap. CDR3 length: 14 amino acids. The germline V gene encodes CDR1 SGHRS and CDR2 YFSETQ. The chain's CDR3 is CASSLNTVSETQYF. CDR3 nucleotides: TGCGCCAGCAGCCTTAATACAGTATCGGAGACCCAGTACTTC.

The V and J genes are TRBV6-1 and TRBJ2-1, with a possible D match to TRBD1 (6 bases). Germline V gene lookup returns CDR1 MNHNS and CDR2 SASEGT. CDR3 length: 13 amino acids. Trimming cost V 8 bases and J 3 bases, with 11 bases left between them. CDR3 nucleotide sequence: TGTGCCAGCCTGGGGGCAGACTACAATGAGCAGTTCTTC. The encoded protein is CASLGADYNEQFF.

For the CDR3, the DNA is TGTGCCAGCAGCGGACGGGTTCGTGGGGATGGGGAGCAGTTCTTC. It is translated as CASSGRVRGDGEQFF. The V call is TRBV7-2, the J call TRBJ2-1; no definite D call. V was clipped by 5 bases and J by 10 bases, with 21 bases between them. The CDR3 is 15 amino acids. Germline CDR1 reads SGHTA; CDR2 reads FQGNSA.

V usage is TRBV29-1 and J usage is TRBJ1-1, with D possibly matching TRBD1 (5 bases). Between the trimmed V and J ends, which lost 1 base and 6 bases, there was a span of 18 bases. Germline assignment: CDR1 SQVTM and CDR2 ANQGSEA. The length of the CDR3 is 15 residues. CDR3 sequence reads: CSVEAPGRGGPEAFF. The CDR3 DNA reads TGCAGCGTTGAAGCCCCGGGACGGGGGGGACCTGAAGCTTTCTTT. Drawing the rest from reference TRBV29-1 and TRBJ1-1, the complete variable domain is SAVISQKPSRDICQRGTSLTIQCQVDSQVTMMFWYRQQPGQSLTLIATANQGSEATYESGFVIDKFPISRPNLTFSTLTVSNMSPEDSSIYLCSVEAPGRGGPEAFFGQGTRLTVV.

This sequence joins TRBV28 and TRBJ2-7; 9 nucleotides align to TRBD1. The V gene end was trimmed by 6 bases and the J gene end by 6 bases; junction bases not matched to a gene: 12. The CDR3 length is 15 residues. CDR1 is MDHEN, CDR2 SYDVKM, per germline. CDR3 bases: TGTGCCAGCAGACGAACAGGGGGCCGCCAGGGCGAGCAGTACTTC. It codes for CASRRTGGRQGEQYF.

This clone was counted a single time. V usage is TRBV6-5 and J usage is TRBJ2-7; 9 bases are a match to TRBD1. Germline V gene lookup returns CDR1 MNHEY and CDR2 SVGAGI. J lost 9 bases, V lost 2 bases, and 14 bases had no gene match. The CDR3 loop spans 16 amino acids. CDR3 loop: CASSYRPGQGLWGQYF. The CDR3 nucleotides are TGTGCCAGCAGTTACCGCCCGGGACAGGGACTGTGGGGGCAGTACTTC.

This clone came up once. The J gene is TRBJ2-1, the V gene TRBV2; the match to TRBD2 covers 11 bases. Germline assignment: CDR1 SNHLY and CDR2 FYNNEI. The CDR3 runs to 13 residues. V trimming: 9 bases; J trimming: 14 bases; junction bases outside the gene matches: 12. The CDR3 sequence is CAREIIAGGPKFF. CDR3 coding DNA: TGTGCCAGGGAGATCATAGCGGGAGGGCCAAAGTTCTTC.